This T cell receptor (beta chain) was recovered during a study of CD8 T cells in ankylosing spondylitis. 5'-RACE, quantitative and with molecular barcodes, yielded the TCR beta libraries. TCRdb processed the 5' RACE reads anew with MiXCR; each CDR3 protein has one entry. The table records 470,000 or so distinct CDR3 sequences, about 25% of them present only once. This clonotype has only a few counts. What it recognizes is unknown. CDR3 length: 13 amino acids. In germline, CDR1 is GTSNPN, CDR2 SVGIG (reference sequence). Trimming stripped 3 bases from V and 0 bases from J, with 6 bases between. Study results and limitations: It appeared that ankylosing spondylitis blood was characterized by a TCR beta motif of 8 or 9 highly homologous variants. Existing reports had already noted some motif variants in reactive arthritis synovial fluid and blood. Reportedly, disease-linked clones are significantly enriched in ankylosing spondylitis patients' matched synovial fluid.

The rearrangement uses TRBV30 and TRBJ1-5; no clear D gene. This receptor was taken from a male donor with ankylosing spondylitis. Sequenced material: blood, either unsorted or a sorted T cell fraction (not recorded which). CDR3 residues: CAWSPYSNQPQHF. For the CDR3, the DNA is TGTGCCTGGAGCCCATATAGCAATCAGCCCCAGCATTTT.